This T cell receptor beta chain originates from a study of blood T cell repertoires in COVID-19 (dated by TCRdb to 2018 to 2020). For the study in its entirety: Samples covering the acute and convalescent phases of COVID-19 were provided by collaborators in the United States, Italy and Spain. Samples were obtained from the ongoing ImmuneRACE study (first 160 participants) and from 1,200 or so subjects provided by 6 global collaborators. The dataset comprised deeply sampled blood TCRbeta repertoires from subjects exposed to, actively infected with, or recovered from COVID-19. Where available, HLA class I and class II types were taken from metadata supplied by the sample provider and were not determined by assay-based typing. The sample metadata nearly always contained a de-identified subject ID, COVID-19 status, age in years and sex. The repertoires were released in a freely available public database meant as a resource for research on the immune response to SARS-CoV-2. The prospective study material was composed of cDNA or gDNA derived from T cells, B-cell-depleted T cells, or PBMCs.

About this clone: The target of this receptor is not known. Per-base quality was not reported, and no clone a single base away is much larger than it.

Points the paper makes about the study in general: The amount of clinical and demographic metadata varied by source and participant and was provided uncurated.

The immunoSEQ Assay, a bias-controlled multiplex PCR, was used to amplify TCRbeta CDR3 regions from genomic DNA. Per the original workflow: The number of nucleated cells in each sample was estimated from the amplification of reference gene primers within the assay. To quantify the absolute abundance of each unique TCRbeta CDR3 rearrangement, sequence reads were collapsed and filtered. For each sample, productive Simpson clonality was calculated by taking the square root of Simpson's diversity index across productive rearrangements. TCRdb's version of the immuneACCESS table is confined to in-frame rearrangements and falls short of the full clone set. An unresolved V gene accounts for under half of the shortfall where checked; the remainder is of unknown origin. That table is the source of V, J and clone size, and D and trimming were worked out from the DNA. The sample yields roughly 380,000 clones; roughly 90% were counted once. The ten largest clones add up to roughly 1.6% of the sample.

For CDR1 and CDR2, the germline V gene lists SGHRS and YFSETQ. V lost 4 bases and J lost 4 bases, and the count of bases not matched to a germline gene is 10. The CDR3 runs 17 residues from the cysteine to the phenylalanine. Only CDR3 DNA is held: 51 bases, read in frame from base 1. In Seattle, one collaborating source enrolled patients while the infection was active and tracked those patients longitudinally over the course of disease. Whole blood was collected in K2EDTA tubes by collaborating institutions according to the institutions' own protocols. Collaborator samples were shipped for TCRbeta analysis as frozen whole blood, isolated PBMCs, or DNA extracted from either sample type.

The TCR comes from a woman aged 40 to 50 with COVID-19, enrolled during active disease. The sample comprised peripheral blood. The receptor chain draws on TRBV5-1 and TRBJ2-1; 11 of the junction bases match TRBD2. The base sequence is TGCGCCAGCAGCCTGGGACTAGCGGCGCTCTCTTACAATGAGCAGTTCTTC. This is translated as CASSLGLAALSYNEQFF. The entire variable domain, with the stretches around the CDR3 drawn from the reference TRBV5-1 and TRBJ2-1 proteins, is KAGVTQTPRYLIKTRGQQVTLSCSPISGHRSVSWYQQTPGQGLQFLFEYFSETQRNKGNFPGRFSGRQFSNSRSEMNVSTLELGDSALYLCASSLGLAALSYNEQFFGPGTRLTVL.